These 4 T cell receptor beta chains originate from one sample sequenced in a study of Graves' ophthalmopathy and Graves' hyperthyroidism. TCR beta CDR3 regions were amplified from RNA transcripts. An opening RT-PCR round employed HTBI primers and preceded a second-round multiplex PCR. MiXCR, applied by TCRdb to the multiplex PCR reads, yields one record per CDR3 protein. Among about 420,000 distinct CDR3 sequences, under 25% were seen once, and the ten largest hold 2.5% to 3.5%. Sequenced input: peripheral blood. These receptors all come from a woman aged 18-29 years with stable Graves' hyperthyroidism.

This clonotype was detected many times. V is TRBV5-6 and J is TRBJ2-7; D remains ambiguous. Looked up from germline, CDR1 is SGHDT and CDR2 is YYEEEE. Trimming cost V 1 base and J 3 bases, with 8 bases left between them. The CDR3 extends over 13 amino acids. The CDR3 is CASSLFNGYEQYF. CDR3 nucleotides: TGTGCCAGCAGCTTGTTCAACGGCTACGAGCAGTACTTC.

This clonotype was recorded a few times. The chain carries TRBV6-1 and TRBJ2-7; 13 nucleotides agree with TRBD2. The CDR3 totals 15 residues. J was trimmed by 6 bases and V by 5 bases; bases with no gene match: 7. Germline CDR1 reads MNHNS; CDR2 reads SASEGT. As DNA, the CDR3 is TGTGCCAGCAGTAAACCGGGACTAGCGGGACTCGAGCAGTACTTC. Translation gives CASSKPGLAGLEQYF.

This clonotype was recorded at least ten times. The rearrangement uses TRBV12-3 or TRBV12-4 and TRBJ1-5; weak D call: TRBD1 (6 bases). The ends were cut back, 6 bases at V and 2 bases at J, with 14 bases in the middle. The CDR3 sequence is 15 residues long. CDR3 bases: TGTGCCAGCAGGGGAGGGTCAGGGGGCAATCAGCCCCAGCATTTT. Protein: CASRGGSGGNQPQHF.

This clonotype was observed at least ten times. This sequence joins TRBV14 and TRBJ1-2; D is perhaps TRBD1 (6 bases). Trimming pared 4 bases from V and 0 bases from J, leaving 12 bases between. This CDR3 is 15 amino acids long. The germline CDR1 and CDR2 sequences are SGHDN and FVKESK. Written as DNA, the CDR3 is TGTGCCAGCAGCCTACAGGGAAATTCTAACTATGGCTACACCTTC. It specifies CASSLQGNSNYGYTF.